Listed below are T cell receptor beta chains from one sample, sequenced in a study of blood T cell repertoires in COVID-19. Measured with immunoSEQ multiplex PCR; TCRdb has only the in-frame clones, and not every one. The sample consists of 240,000 or so clones, about 90% of them appearing once. The sequenced material came from PBMCs or T cells enriched from blood (not recorded which). The receptors were gathered from a woman between 40 and 50 years old with acute COVID-19. Each CDR3 is given with its conserved first and last residue. The D gene is left open where the match is weak. Not all rows give a size; the values are once, few, many and, for expanded clones, a class.

CDR3 length	V gene	clone size	J gene	D gene	CDR3 DNA	CDR3 protein
17	TRBV24-1	-	TRBJ2-3	-	TGTGCCACCAGTGATTTGTTTGGGGGGTCTAGCACAGATACGCAGTATTTT	CATSDLFGGSSTDTQYF
14	TRBV9	-	TRBJ2-3	-	TGTGCCAGCAGCGTAATCTCTAGCACAGATACGCAGTATTTT	CASSVISSTDTQYF
15	TRBV7-6	-	TRBJ2-1	TRBD2	TGTGCCAGCAGCCACAGGACTAGCGGGTACAATGAGCAGTTCTTC	CASSHRTSGYNEQFF
16	TRBV4-1	-	TRBJ1-1	-	TGCGCCAGCAGCCAAGATTATAGCGGCGCGGGCACTGAAGCTTTCTTT	CASSQDYSGAGTEAFF
21	TRBV23-1	-	TRBJ2-4	TRBD2	TGCGCCAGCAGTCAATCGCGGGCTAGCGGCCAGAGTGCGGTAGCCAAAAACATTCAGTACTTC	CASSQSRASGQSAVAKNIQYF
15	TRBV2	-	TRBJ2-1	TRBD2	TGTGCCAGCAGCGGGGCGGGAGCCTCCTACAATGAGCAGTTCTTC	CASSGAGASYNEQFF
13	TRBV20-1	-	TRBJ1-1	-	TGCAGTGCTAGTCAGGACAGTAACACTGAAGCTTTCTTT	CSASQDSNTEAFF
12	TRBV6-5	-	TRBJ1-2	-	TGTGCCACCACGGGGGGGGCAAGTGGCTACACCTTC	CATTGGASGYTF
15	TRBV16	once	TRBJ2-1	TRBD2	TGTGCCAGCAGCCCACCGACTAGCGAGAGCAATGAGCAGTTCTTC	CASSPPTSESNEQFF
13	TRBV5-4	-	TRBJ1-2	-	TGTGCCAGCAGCGCGGACACTGGCTATGGCTACACCTTC	CASSADTGYGYTF
14	TRBV6-5	-	TRBJ2-3	-	TGTGCCAGCAGCATCCAGGGAAGCGCAGATACGCAGTATTTT	CASSIQGSADTQYF
15	TRBV2	-	TRBJ1-4	TRBD1	TGTGCCAGCAGTTACTTACAGGGGGCTGATGAAAAACTGTTTTTT	CASSYLQGADEKLFF
16	TRBV19	-	TRBJ1-1	TRBD1	TGTGCCAGTAGTATTGAGGGGACAGGTGGGAACACTGAAGCTTTCTTT	CASSIEGTGGNTEAFF
19	TRBV11-2	-	TRBJ1-3	-	TGTGCCAGCAGCTTAACCGCCGAACTTCCCGATCCTTCTGGAAACACCATATATTTT	CASSLTAELPDPSGNTIYF
17	TRBV11-2	-	TRBJ2-6	-	TGTGCCAGCAGCGTACAACAGGACAGCTCTGGGGCCAACGTCCTGACTTTC	CASSVQQDSSGANVLTF
14	TRBV10-3	-	TRBJ2-7	-	TGTGCCATCAGTGGGAGGGACGCCTCCTACGAGCAGTACTTC	CAISGRDASYEQYF
15	TRBV11-2	-	TRBJ2-3	TRBD2	TGTGCCAGCAGCTCACCCGGGACTACGACAGATACGCAGTATTTT	CASSSPGTTTDTQYF
15	TRBV19	-	TRBJ2-1	-	TGTGCCAGTAGTATTTTCGCGGGTGTAAGTAATGAGCAGTTCTTC	CASSIFAGVSNEQFF
15	TRBV25-1	few	TRBJ2-7	-	TGTGCCAGCAGTGAATCGGGGGAGAGGTCCTACGAGCAGTACTTC	CASSESGERSYEQYF
15	TRBV3-1/TRBV3-2	-	TRBJ2-5	TRBD2	TGTGCCAGCAGCCACCGACTAGCGGGAGTGGAGACCCAGTACTTC	CASSHRLAGVETQYF
15	TRBV6-5	-	TRBJ1-1	-	TGTGCCAGCAGTTACGAGGCGGGGATGAACACTGAAGCTTTCTTT	CASSYEAGMNTEAFF
18	TRBV7-9	-	TRBJ2-6	TRBD1	TGTGCCAGCAGCTTCCCCCGGACAGGGGGCTCTGGGGCCAACGTCCTGACTTTC	CASSFPRTGGSGANVLTF
14	TRBV2	-	TRBJ1-1	TRBD1	TGTGCCAGCAGGAAGGACAGGGGGCGTACTGAAGCTTTCTTT	CASRKDRGRTEAFF
14	TRBV5-8	-	TRBJ2-3	TRBD2	TGTGCCAGCAGCTTGGGGGCGGGAGCGGATACGCAGTATTTT	CASSLGAGADTQYF
14	TRBV5-1	-	TRBJ1-5	TRBD1	TGCGCCAGCAGCTTGGGACAGGGGGCAGAGCCCCAGCATTTT	CASSLGQGAEPQHF
13	TRBV5-6	-	TRBJ2-7	-	TGTGCCAGCAGCTTGGCTGGAGTCGACGAGCAGTACTTC	CASSLAGVDEQYF
15	TRBV19	-	TRBJ1-3	-	TGTGCCAGTAGTATTTCCGGGTCCTCTGGAAACACCATATATTTT	CASSISGSSGNTIYF
13	TRBV7-2	-	TRBJ2-3	-	TGTGCCAGCAGCTCCGGGAACACAGATACGCAGTATTTT	CASSSGNTDTQYF
13	TRBV29-1	-	TRBJ1-3	TRBD1	TGCAGCGTGGAGACAGGGGGCGGAAACACCATATATTTT	CSVETGGGNTIYF